The T cell receptor beta chain described here comes from a study of T cells after yellow fever vaccination. Overall study findings and caveats: A weaker secondary response peaked on day 5, the primary on day 15. Re-detected after boosting: most primary clones, 96% of CD4 and 88% of CD8.

A remark on this clonotype: The antigen is undetermined.

V shed 5 bases and J 8 bases; nucleotides not matched to a gene: 3. Germline V CDR1 and CDR2: SEHNR, FQNEAQ (reference sequence). There are 12 residues in the CDR3. The study made its TCR cDNA through 5'RACE template switching. That step introduced a universal primer site along with UMIs. TCRdb used MiXCR to reprocess the 5' RACE reads, holding one entry per CDR3 protein. Of hundreds of thousands of distinct CDR3 sequences in the sample, roughly 4% were seen once. Sequencing was performed on PBMCs, taken on the day of the yellow fever booster vaccination. The chain links TRBV7-9 to TRBJ2-3, with 8 nucleotides matching TRBD2. The clonotype was recovered from a man in his late teens or twenties who received the YFV17D yellow fever vaccine. The CDR3 here is CASSPGGSTQYF. The CDR3 region has the DNA TGTGCCAGCAGCCCGGGGGGGTCTACGCAGTATTTT.